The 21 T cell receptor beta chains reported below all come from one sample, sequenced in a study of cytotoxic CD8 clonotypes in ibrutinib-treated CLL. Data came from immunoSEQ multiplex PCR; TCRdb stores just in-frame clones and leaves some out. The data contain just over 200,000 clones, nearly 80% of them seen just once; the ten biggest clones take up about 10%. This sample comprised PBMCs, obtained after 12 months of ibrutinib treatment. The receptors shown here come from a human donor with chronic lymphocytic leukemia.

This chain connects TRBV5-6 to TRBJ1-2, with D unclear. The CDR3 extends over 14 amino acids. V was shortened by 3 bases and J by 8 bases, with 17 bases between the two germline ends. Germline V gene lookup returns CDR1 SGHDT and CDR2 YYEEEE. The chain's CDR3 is CASSSTLPSGGYTF. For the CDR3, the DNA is TGTGCCAGCAGCTCCACTTTACCTAGTGGGGGCTACACCTTC.

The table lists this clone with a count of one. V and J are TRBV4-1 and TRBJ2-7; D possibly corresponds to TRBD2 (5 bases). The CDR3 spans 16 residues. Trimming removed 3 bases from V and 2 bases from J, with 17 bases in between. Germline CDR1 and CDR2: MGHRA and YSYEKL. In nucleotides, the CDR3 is TGCGCCAGCAGCCACTCTCCGGTGAGAGGGACCTACGAGCAGTACTTC. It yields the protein CASSHSPVRGTYEQYF.

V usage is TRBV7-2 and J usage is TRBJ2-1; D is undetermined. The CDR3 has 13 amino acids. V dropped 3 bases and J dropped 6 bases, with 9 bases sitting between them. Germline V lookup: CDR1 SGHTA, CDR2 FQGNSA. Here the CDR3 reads CASSFYISNEQFF. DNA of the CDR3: TGTGCCAGCAGCTTTTATATTTCCAATGAGCAGTTCTTC. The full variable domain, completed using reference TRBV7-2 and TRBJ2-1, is GAGVSQSPSNKVTEKGKDVELRCDPISGHTALYWYRQSLGQGLEFLIYFQGNSAPDKSGLPSDRFSAERTGGSVSTLTIQRTQQEDSAVYLCASSFYISNEQFFGPGTRLTVL.

The CDR3: CASSPPDQGGEAFF. CDR3 coding DNA: TGTGCCAGCTCACCACCTGATCAGGGCGGAGAAGCTTTCTTT. This chain links TRBV18 with TRBJ1-1, with a weak D call TRBD1 (5 bases). The germline CDR1 and CDR2 sequences are KGHSH and LQKENI. Trimming removed 0 bases from V and 8 bases from J, with 13 bases in between. CDR3 length: 14 amino acids.

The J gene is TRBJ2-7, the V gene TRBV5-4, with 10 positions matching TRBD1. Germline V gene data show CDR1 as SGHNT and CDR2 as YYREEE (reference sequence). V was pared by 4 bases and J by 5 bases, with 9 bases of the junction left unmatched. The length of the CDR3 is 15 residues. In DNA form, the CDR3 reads TGTGCCAGCAGCCTGAGGGACAGGGGCTTTCACGAGCAGTACTTC. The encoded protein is CASSLRDRGFHEQYF. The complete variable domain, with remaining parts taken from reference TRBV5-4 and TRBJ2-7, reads ETGVTQSPTHLIKTRGQQVTLRCSSQSGHNTVSWYQQALGQGPQFIFQYYREEENGRGNFPPRFSGLQFPNYSSELNVNALELDDSALYLCASSLRDRGFHEQYFGPGTRLTVT.

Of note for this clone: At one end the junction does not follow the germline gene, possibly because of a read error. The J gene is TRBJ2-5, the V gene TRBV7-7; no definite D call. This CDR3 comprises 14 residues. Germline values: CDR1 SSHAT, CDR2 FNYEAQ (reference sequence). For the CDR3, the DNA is TGTGCTAGCAGCCCCCAAGGGTACCAAGAGACCCAGTACTTC. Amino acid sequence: CASSPQGYQETQYF.

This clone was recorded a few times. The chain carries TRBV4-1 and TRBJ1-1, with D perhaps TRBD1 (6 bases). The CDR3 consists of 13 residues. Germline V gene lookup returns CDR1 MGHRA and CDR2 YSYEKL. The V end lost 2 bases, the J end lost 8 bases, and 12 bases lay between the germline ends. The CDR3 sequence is CASSQFRGPEAFF. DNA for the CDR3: TGCGCCAGCAGCCAATTCAGGGGCCCGGAAGCTTTCTTT.

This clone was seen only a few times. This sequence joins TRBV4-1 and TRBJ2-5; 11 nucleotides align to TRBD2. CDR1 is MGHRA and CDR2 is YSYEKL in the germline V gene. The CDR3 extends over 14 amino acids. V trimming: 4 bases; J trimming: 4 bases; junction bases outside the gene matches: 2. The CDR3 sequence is CASSRLAGSETQYF. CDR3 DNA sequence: TGCGCCAGCAGCCGACTAGCGGGATCAGAGACCCAGTACTTC.

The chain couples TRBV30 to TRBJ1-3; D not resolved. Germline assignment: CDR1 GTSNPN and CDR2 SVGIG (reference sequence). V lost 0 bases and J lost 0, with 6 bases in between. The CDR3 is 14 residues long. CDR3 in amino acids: CAWSVLGSGNTIYF. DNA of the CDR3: TGTGCCTGGAGTGTATTAGGCTCTGGAAACACCATATATTTT.

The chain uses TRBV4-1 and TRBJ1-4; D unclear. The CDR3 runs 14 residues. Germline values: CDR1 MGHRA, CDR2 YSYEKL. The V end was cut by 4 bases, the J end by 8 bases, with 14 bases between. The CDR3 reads CASSLLGGREKLFF. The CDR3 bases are TGCGCCAGCAGCCTCCTGGGAGGAAGGGAAAAACTGTTTTTT.

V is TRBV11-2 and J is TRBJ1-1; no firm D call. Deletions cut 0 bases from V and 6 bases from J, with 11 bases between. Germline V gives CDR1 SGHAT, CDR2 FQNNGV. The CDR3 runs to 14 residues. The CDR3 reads CASSLDAGQAEAFF. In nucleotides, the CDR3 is TGTGCCAGCAGCTTAGATGCAGGTCAGGCTGAAGCTTTCTTT.

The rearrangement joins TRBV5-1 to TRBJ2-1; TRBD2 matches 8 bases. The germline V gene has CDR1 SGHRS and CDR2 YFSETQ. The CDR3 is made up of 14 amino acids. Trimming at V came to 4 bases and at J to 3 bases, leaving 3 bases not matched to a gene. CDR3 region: CASSLGGVYNEQFF. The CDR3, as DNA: TGCGCCAGCAGCCTCGGGGGGGTCTACAATGAGCAGTTCTTC.

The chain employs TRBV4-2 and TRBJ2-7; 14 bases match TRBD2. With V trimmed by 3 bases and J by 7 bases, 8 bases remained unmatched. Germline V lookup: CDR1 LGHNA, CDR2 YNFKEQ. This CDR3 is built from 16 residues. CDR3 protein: CASSQDAGTSGGEQYF. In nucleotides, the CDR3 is TGTGCCAGCAGCCAGGACGCCGGGACTAGCGGGGGAGAGCAGTACTTC.

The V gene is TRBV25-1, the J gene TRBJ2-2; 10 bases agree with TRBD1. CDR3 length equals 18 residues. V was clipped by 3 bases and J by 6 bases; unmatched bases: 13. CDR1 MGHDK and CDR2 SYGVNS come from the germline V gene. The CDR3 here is CASSDLYPPGTGAGELFF. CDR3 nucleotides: TGTGCCAGCAGTGACCTGTATCCCCCCGGGACAGGGGCCGGGGAGCTGTTTTTT.

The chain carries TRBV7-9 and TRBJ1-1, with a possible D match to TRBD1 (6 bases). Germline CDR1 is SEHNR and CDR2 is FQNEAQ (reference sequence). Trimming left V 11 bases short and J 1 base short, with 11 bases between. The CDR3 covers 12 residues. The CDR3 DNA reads TGTGCCTTGGGGACAACGAACACTGAAGCTTTCTTT. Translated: CALGTTNTEAFF. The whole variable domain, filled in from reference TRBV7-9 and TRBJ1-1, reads DTGVSQNPRHKITKRGQNVTFRCDPISEHNRLYWYRQTLGQGPEFLTYFQNEAQLEKSRLLSDRFSAERPKGSFSTLEIQRTEQGDSAMYLCALGTTNTEAFFGQGTRLTVV.

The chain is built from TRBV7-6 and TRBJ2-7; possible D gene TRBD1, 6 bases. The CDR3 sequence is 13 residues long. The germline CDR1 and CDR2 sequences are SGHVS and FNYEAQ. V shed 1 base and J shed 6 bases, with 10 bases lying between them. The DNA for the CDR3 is TGTGCCAGCAGCTTAGGACAGGCTGGCGAGCAGTACTTC. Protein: CASSLGQAGEQYF. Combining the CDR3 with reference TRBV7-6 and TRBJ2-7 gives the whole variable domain GAGVSQSPRYKVTKRGQDVALRCDPISGHVSLYWYRQALGQGPEFLTYFNYEAQQDKSGLPNDRFSAERPEGSISTLTIQRTEQRDSAMYRCASSLGQAGEQYFGPGTRLTVT.

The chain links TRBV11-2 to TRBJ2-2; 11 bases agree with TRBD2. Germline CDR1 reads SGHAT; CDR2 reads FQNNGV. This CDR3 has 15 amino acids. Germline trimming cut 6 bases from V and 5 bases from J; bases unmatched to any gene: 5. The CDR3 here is CASSWGTSGTGELFF. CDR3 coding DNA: TGTGCCAGCAGTTGGGGGACTAGCGGAACCGGGGAGCTGTTTTTT.

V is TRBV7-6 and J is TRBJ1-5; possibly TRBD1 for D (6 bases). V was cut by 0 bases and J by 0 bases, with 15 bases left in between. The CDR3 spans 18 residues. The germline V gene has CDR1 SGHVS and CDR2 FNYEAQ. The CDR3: CASSLAPTGTYSNQPQHF. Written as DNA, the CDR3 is TGTGCCAGCAGCTTAGCACCGACAGGAACCTATAGCAATCAGCCCCAGCATTTT.

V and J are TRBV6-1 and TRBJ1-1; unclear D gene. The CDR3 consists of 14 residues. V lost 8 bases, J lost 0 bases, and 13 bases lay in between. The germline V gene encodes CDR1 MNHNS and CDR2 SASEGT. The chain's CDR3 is CASGLTGMNTEAFF. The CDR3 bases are TGTGCCAGCGGGTTGACGGGGATGAACACTGAAGCTTTCTTT.

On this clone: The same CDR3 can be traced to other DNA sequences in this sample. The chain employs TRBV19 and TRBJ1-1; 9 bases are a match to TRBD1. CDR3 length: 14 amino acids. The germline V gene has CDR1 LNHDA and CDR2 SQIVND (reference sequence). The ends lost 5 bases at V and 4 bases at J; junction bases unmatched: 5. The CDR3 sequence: CASSPGQGSTEAFF. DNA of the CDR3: TGTGCCAGTAGTCCGGGACAGGGAAGCACTGAAGCTTTCTTT. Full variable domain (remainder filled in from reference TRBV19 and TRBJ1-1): DGGITQSPKYLFRKEGQNVTLSCEQNLNHDAMYWYRQDPGQGLRLIYYSQIVNDFQKGDIAEGYSVSREKKESFPLTVTSAQKNPTAFYLCASSPGQGSTEAFFGQGTRLTVV.

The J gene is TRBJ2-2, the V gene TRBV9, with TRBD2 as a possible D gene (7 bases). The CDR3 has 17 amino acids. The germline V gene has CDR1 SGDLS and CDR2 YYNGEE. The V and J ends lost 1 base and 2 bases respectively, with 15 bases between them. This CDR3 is CASSVLGASGNTGELFF. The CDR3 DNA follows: TGTGCCAGCAGCGTACTGGGGGCTAGCGGAAACACCGGGGAGCTGTTTTTT.